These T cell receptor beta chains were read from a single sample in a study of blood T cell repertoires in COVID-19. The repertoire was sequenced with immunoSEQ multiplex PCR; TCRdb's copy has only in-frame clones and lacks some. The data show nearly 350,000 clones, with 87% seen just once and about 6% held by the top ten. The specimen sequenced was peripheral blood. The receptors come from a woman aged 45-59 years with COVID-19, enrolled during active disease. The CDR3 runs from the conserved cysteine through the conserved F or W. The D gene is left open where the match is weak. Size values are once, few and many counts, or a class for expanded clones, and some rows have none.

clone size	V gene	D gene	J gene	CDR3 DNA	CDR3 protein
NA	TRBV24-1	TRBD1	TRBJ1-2	TGTGCCACCAGTGACACAGGGGCAAGGAATGGCTACACCTTC	CATSDTGARNGYTF
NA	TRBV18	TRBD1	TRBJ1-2	TGTGCCAGCTCACCGCTTCGGGACAGCTATGGCTACACCTTC	CASSPLRDSYGYTF
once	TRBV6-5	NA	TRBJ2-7	TGTGCCAGCATCAATGAGCTTCTGGAGCAGTACTTC	CASINELLEQYF
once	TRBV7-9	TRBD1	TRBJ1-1	TGTGCCAGCAGCTCAATGGACAGGGGGTTTGATACTGAAGCTTTCTTT	CASSSMDRGFDTEAFF
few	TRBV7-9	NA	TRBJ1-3	TGTGCCAGCAGCTTAAGAGTCGCGGCGAGCTCTGGAAACACCATATATTTT	CASSLRVAASSGNTIYF
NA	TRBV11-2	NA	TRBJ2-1	TGTGCCAGCACCCCGAGTTACAATGAGCAGTTCTTC	CASTPSYNEQFF
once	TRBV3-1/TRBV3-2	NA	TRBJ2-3	TGTGCCAGCAGCCAACCCCAAGGGGCCACAGATACGCAGTATTTT	CASSQPQGATDTQYF
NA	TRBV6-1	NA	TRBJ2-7	TGTGCCAGCAGTGAAGAGATAAGGGGACTCGGCTACGAGCAGTACTTC	CASSEEIRGLGYEQYF
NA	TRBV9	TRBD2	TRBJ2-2	TGTGCCAGCAGCGTAGGACTAGCGGGAAACACCGGGGAGCTGTTTTTT	CASSVGLAGNTGELFF
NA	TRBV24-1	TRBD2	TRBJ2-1	TGTGCCACCAGTGATTTGGGAAAAGCGGGAATCAATGAGCAGTTCTTC	CATSDLGKAGINEQFF
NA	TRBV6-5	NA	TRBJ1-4	TGTGCCAGCAGTTCTATAGGGGATGAAAAACTGTTTTTT	CASSSIGDEKLFF
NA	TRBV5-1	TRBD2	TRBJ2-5	TGCGCCAGCAGCTTAGCGGGGAACCAAGAGACCCAGTACTTC	CASSLAGNQETQYF
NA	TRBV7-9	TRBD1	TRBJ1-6	TGTGCCAGCACTAGGGACAGAATTGATTCACCCCTCCACTTT	CASTRDRIDSPLHF
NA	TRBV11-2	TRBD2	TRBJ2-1	TGTGCCAGCAGTTTTAGCGGGGCACCTACCCACAATGAGCAGTTCTTC	CASSFSGAPTHNEQFF
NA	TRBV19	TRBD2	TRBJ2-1	TGTGCCAGTTGGGGTCCTAGCGGGAGGGCCCGGTCCTACAATGAGCAGTTCTTC	CASWGPSGRARSYNEQFF
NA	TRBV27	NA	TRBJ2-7	TGTGCCAGCAGTACCCAACCGGGGGGCGCGGGTGAGCAGTACTTC	CASSTQPGGAGEQYF
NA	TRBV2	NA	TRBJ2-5	TGTGCCAGCAAGGCGGGATGGTACCAAGAGACCCAGTACTTC	CASKAGWYQETQYF
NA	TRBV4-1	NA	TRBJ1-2	TGCGCCAGCAGCCAACCGGGACACCGGGGTGGCTACACCTTC	CASSQPGHRGGYTF
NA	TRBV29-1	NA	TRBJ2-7	TGCAGCGTTGACGACAGGAACGAGCAGTACTTC	CSVDDRNEQYF
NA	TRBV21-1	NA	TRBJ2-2	TGTGCCAGCAGCCGACGCAGGGCCACCGGGGAGCTGTTTTTT	CASSRRRATGELFF
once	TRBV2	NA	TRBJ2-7	TGTGCCAGCAGGATGACAGAAATTAAACTCGACTCCTACGAGCAGTACTTC	CASRMTEIKLDSYEQYF
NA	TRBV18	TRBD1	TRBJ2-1	TGTGCCAGCTCACTACCCGACAGGGCGCAGTTCTTC	CASSLPDRAQFF
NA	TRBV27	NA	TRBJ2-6	TGTGCCAGCACCCTAACAGGGACGAGTGGGGCCAACGTCCTGACTTTC	CASTLTGTSGANVLTF
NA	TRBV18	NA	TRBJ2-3	TGTGCCAGCTCATGGACTAGCACAGATACGCAGTATTTT	CASSWTSTDTQYF
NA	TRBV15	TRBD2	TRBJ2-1	TGTGCCACCAGCGGTTTATGGGGGACTAGCGGGAGCTTTGAGCAGTTCTTC	CATSGLWGTSGSFEQFF
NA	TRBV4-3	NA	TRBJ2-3	TGCGCCAGCAGCCAAGATTTGGCGGCCGGGGATACGCAGTATTTT	CASSQDLAAGDTQYF
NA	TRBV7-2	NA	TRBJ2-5	TGTGCCAGCAGCTTAACCTCCCTGAACAAAGAGACCCAGTACTTC	CASSLTSLNKETQYF
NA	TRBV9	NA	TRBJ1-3	TGTGCCAGCAGCGTAGGAGGGTCCTCTGGAAACACCATATATTTT	CASSVGGSSGNTIYF
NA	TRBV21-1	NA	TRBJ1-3	TGTGCCAGCAGCAAAGCGGGAGAGACGGCCCTGGATACTGGAAACACCATATATTTT	CASSKAGETALDTGNTIYF
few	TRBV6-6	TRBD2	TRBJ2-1	TGTGCCAGCAGTCCGCTAGCGGGAGGGCCCTCCTACAATGAGCAGTTCTTC	CASSPLAGGPSYNEQFF
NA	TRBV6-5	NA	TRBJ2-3	TGTGCCAGCAGTTACAGTGGGCAGGGGTATTCAGATACGCAGTATTTT	CASSYSGQGYSDTQYF
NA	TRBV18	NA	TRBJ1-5	TGTGCCAGCTCACCGACGGAGGTAGAGGACCAGCCCCAGCATTTT	CASSPTEVEDQPQHF
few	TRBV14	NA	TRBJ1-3	TGTGCCAGCAGCCAAACGTGGGGAGGAGGAAACACCATATATTTT	CASSQTWGGGNTIYF
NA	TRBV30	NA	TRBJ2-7	TGTGCCTGGAGTCAACAGGCGGACTACGAGCAGTACTTC	CAWSQQADYEQYF
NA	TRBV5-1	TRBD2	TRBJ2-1	TGCGCCAGCAGCCACGGACTAGCGGGCGCCCATGAGCAGTTCTTC	CASSHGLAGAHEQFF
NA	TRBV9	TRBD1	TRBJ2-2	TGTGCCAGCAGCGCGACAGGGGGGGTCACCGGGGAGCTGTTTTTT	CASSATGGVTGELFF
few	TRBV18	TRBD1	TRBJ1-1	TGTGCCAGCTCACCAAATACAGGGGGCGCGGGAACTGAAGCTTTCTTT	CASSPNTGGAGTEAFF
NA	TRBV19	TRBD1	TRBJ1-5	TGTGCCAGTAGTGTGGGGACAGGAAGGATCCTGAGCAATCAGCCCCAGCATTTT	CASSVGTGRILSNQPQHF
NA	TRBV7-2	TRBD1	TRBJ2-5	TGTGCCAGCAGCCGTCCGCCGGGACAGGGAGAGACCCAGTACTTC	CASSRPPGQGETQYF
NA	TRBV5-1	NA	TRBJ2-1	TGCGCCAGCAGCTTGGGCTTGAGCTCCTACAATGAGCAGTTCTTC	CASSLGLSSYNEQFF
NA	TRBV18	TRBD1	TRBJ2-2	TGTGCCAGCTCACCACCGCGTCAGGGGGCCGGTACCGGGGAGCTGTTTTTT	CASSPPRQGAGTGELFF
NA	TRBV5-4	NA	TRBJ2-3	TGTGCCAGCAGCTTGCGGCTAGCTGGGGATACGCAGTATTTT	CASSLRLAGDTQYF